The 4 T cell receptor beta chains below were found in one sample sequenced in a study of blood T cells in healthy people across ages. A J-beta primer mix and a sample-barcoded 5' primer were used in a second PCR of roughly 6 to 11 cycles. TCRdb redid the calling of the 5' RACE reads with MiXCR, one entry per CDR3 protein. The sample yields some 670,000 distinct CDR3 sequences, approximately 52% seen once. The source material was blood. Receptors were obtained from a woman aged 80 or over in good health.

This clonotype was observed a handful of times. The rearrangement uses TRBV3-1 and TRBJ1-5, with D possibly being TRBD1 (6 bases). Germline assignment: CDR1 LGHDT and CDR2 YNNKEL (reference sequence). This CDR3 spans 13 amino acids. V was trimmed by 2 bases and J by 6 bases, leaving 8 bases between them. CDR3 sequence (DNA): TGTGCCAGCAGCCAAACAGGGTTTCAGCCCCAGCATTTT. Translation: CASSQTGFQPQHF.

In the case of this clonotype: A much larger clone differs by one base, so this may be a read error. The gene calls are TRBV12-3 or TRBV12-4 and TRBJ2-1; D call uncertain. The CDR3 consists of 13 residues. This chain's CDR3 is CTSSPQYYNEQFF. The CDR3 DNA reads TGTACCAGCAGTCCACAGTATTACAATGAGCAGTTCTTC.

In this sample, this clonotype turned up many times. The gene calls are TRBV20-1 and TRBJ2-7; a weak D match, TRBD2 (6 bases). Per germline, CDR1 DFQATT and CDR2 SNEGSKA (reference sequence). CDR3 size: 13 residues. With 6 bases removed from V and 0 bases from J, the gap between germline ends came to 12 bases. The CDR3 loop is CSARSGPSYEQYF. The CDR3 coding sequence is TGCAGTGCGAGAAGCGGGCCCTCCTACGAGCAGTACTTC.

The V gene is TRBV29-1, the J gene TRBJ2-7; D unclear. The J call is doubtful: the DNA matches TRBJ2-5 better. Looked up from germline, CDR1 is SQVTM and CDR2 is ANQGSEA. The CDR3 sequence is 12 residues long. CDR3 amino acids: CSVVDGLKTQYF. CDR3 nucleotides: TGCAGCGTTGTGGACGGGCTAAAGACCCAGTACTTC.